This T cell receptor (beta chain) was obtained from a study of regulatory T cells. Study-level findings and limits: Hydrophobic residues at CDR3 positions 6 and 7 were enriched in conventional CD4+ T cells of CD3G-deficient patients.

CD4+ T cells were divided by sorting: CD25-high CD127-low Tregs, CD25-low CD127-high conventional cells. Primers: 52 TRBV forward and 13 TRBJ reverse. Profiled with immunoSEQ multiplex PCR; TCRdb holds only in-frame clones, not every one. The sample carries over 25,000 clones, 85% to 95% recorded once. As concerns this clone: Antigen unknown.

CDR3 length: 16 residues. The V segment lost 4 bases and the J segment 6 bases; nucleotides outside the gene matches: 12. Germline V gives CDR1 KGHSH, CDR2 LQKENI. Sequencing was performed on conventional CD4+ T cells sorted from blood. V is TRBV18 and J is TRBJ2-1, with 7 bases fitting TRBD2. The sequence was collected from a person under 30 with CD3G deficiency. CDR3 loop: CASSRTRGGSINEQFF. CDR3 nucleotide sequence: TGTGCCAGCTCACGGACGAGGGGCGGGAGTATCAATGAGCAGTTCTTC.